These 29 T cell receptor beta chains were all obtained from the same sample, sequenced in a study of T cell clonality in common variable immunodeficiency. This table comes from immunoSEQ multiplex PCR, and its TCRdb copy is limited to in-frame clones, with some not included. Observed in the sample are around 55,000 clones, none of them singletons. The sample was peripheral blood mononuclear cells. These receptors came from a person aged 18-70 years in good health.

This clone came up many times. The read comes to an end 3 residues before the CDR3 does, leaving the germline J gene to fill in the end. The chain uses TRBV6-4 and TRBJ2-1, with TRBD2 matching 10 bases. The CDR3 length is 15 residues. With 4 bases clipped from V and 0 bases from J, the junction kept 0 bases outside the gene matches. The germline V gene has CDR1 MRHNA and CDR2 SNTAGT. The DNA read from the CDR3 is TGTGCCAGCAGTGCTAGCGGGGGCTCCTACAATGAG. Translated, it gives CASSASGGSYNE. In full, the CDR3 is CASSASGGSYNEQFF.

Comments on this clone: Coverage ceases 3 residues before the CDR3 finishes, and the germline J gene fills in the end. V and J are TRBV18 and TRBJ1-2; D remains ambiguous. The CDR3 runs to 14 residues. Germline values: CDR1 KGHSH, CDR2 LQKENI. Incomplete CDR3 DNA: TGTGCCAGCTCACCAAAGACTAGCGGAGGCGAC. Amino acid sequence: CASSPKTSGGD. The entire CDR3 protein reads CASSPKTSGGDYTF.

Only a few counts were recorded for this clone. The read finishes 3 residues shy of the CDR3 end, and the germline J gene is used to complete it. The chain recombines TRBV7-2 with TRBJ2-1; tentatively, D is TRBD2 (6 bases). Germline V lookup: CDR1 SGHTA, CDR2 FQGNSA. V was shortened by 4 bases and J by 9 bases, with 16 bases between the two germline ends. CDR3 length equals 14 residues. CDR3 loop: CASSSLGGPREQFF. The covered CDR3 bases are TGTGCCAGCAGCTCCCTCGGAGGGCCTCGTGAG. Drawing the rest from reference TRBV7-2 and TRBJ2-1, the complete variable domain is GAGVSQSPSNKVTEKGKDVELRCDPISGHTALYWYRQSLGQGLEFLIYFQGNSAPDKSGLPSDRFSAERTGGSVSTLTIQRTQQEDSAVYLCASSSLGGPREQFFGPGTRLTVL.

This clone was detected only a few times. The observed sequence ends 3 residues before the CDR3 terminus, with the missing tail filled in from the germline J gene. This rearrangement joins TRBV18 to TRBJ1-5, with 9 bases that match TRBD1. This CDR3 contains 18 residues. CDR1 and CDR2 (germline): KGHSH, LQKENI. The trim removed 2 bases at V and 3 bases at J, leaving 11 bases unmatched. CDR3 residues: CASSPRPPGTGNNQPQHF. CDR3 DNA, as far as it was read: TGTGCCAGCTCACCAAGGCCGCCCGGGACAGGGAACAATCAGCCC.

In this sample, this clone turned up many times. The read finishes 3 residues shy of the CDR3 end, and the germline J gene is used to complete it. This sequence joins TRBV6-2 or TRBV6-3 and TRBJ2-2; 10 bases fit TRBD1. The V gene end was trimmed by 6 bases and the J gene end by 2 bases; junction bases not matched to a gene: 9. The germline V gene has CDR1 MNHEY and CDR2 SVGEGT. CDR3 length: 17 residues. The CDR3 DNA, read in part, is TGTGCCAGCAGAAGGACCGGGACAGGGGTTAACACCGGGGAG. It yields the protein CASRRTGTGVNTGE. The CDR3 reads in full as CASRRTGTGVNTGELFF.

This clone was counted many times. The read is 3 residues too short to cover the CDR3 end, so that end is filled in from the germline J gene. This sequence joins TRBV11-2 and TRBJ2-7; TRBD1 is a possible D gene (6 bases). The germline CDR1 and CDR2 sequences are SGHAT and FQNNGV. This CDR3 spans 13 amino acids. The ends were cut back, 4 bases at V and 6 bases at J, with 13 bases in the middle. The CDR3 here is CASSWTDSFEQYF. The CDR3 bases that were read are TGTGCCAGCAGCTGGACGGACAGTTTCGAG.

This clone was observed many times. The sequenced fragment ends 3 residues before the CDR3 boundary, so the rest is inferred from the germline J gene. V is TRBV18 and J is TRBJ1-6, with a weak D call TRBD1 (6 bases). Looked up from germline, CDR1 is KGHSH and CDR2 is LQKENI. The CDR3 loop spans 14 amino acids. V was cut by 6 bases and J by 8 bases, with 14 bases left in between. The CDR3 DNA, read in part, is TGTGCCAGCTCGTCGGGACAACCAGATTCACCC. Amino acids: CASSSGQPDSP. The entire CDR3 reads CASSSGQPDSPLHF.

This clone has ten or more counts. The observed sequence ends 3 residues before the CDR3 terminus, with the missing tail filled in from the germline J gene. The chain uses TRBV3-1 (or the pseudogene TRBV3-2) and TRBJ2-7, with D perhaps matching TRBD2 (6 bases). CDR3 length equals 16 residues. V was clipped by 1 base and J by 0 bases, with 13 bases between them. CDR1 is LGHDT, CDR2 YNNKEL, per germline (reference sequence). The CDR3: CASSQGGSGISYEQYF. The covered CDR3 bases are TGTGCCAGCAGCCAAGGCGGTAGCGGAATCTCCTACGAG.

This clone was counted at least ten times. With the read ending 3 residues before the CDR3 end, the germline J gene is used to fill in that end. V gene TRBV6-1 combines with J gene TRBJ2-3, with 10 bases that match TRBD2. This CDR3 has 15 residues. V was clipped by 0 bases and J by 4 bases; unmatched bases: 1. Germline CDR1 MNHNS, CDR2 SASEGT. The CDR3 bases that were read are TGTGCCAGCAGTGAAGCAGCGGGAGGGCCAGATACG. Its translation is CASSEAAGGPDT. The full CDR3 sequence reads CASSEAAGGPDTQYF.

Points on this clone: The read gets to within 3 residues of the CDR3 end, and the germline J gene fills in the rest. This sequence joins TRBV5-1 and TRBJ2-3, with TRBD1 identical over 7 bases. V was clipped by 6 bases and J by 8 bases; unmatched bases: 9. CDR3 length: 13 amino acids. Germline assignment: CDR1 SGHRS and CDR2 YFSETQ. The sequenced CDR3 bases are TGCGCCAGCACCCCCGAACAGGGGTCTACG. The encoded protein is CASTPEQGST. The complete CDR3 sequence is CASTPEQGSTQYF.

This clone was counted between two and nine times. The CDR3 end is not reached by the read, which stops 3 residues before it; the germline J gene fills it in. This rearrangement joins TRBV19 to TRBJ2-7, with TRBD1 matching over 7 bases. The CDR3 has 12 amino acids. J lost 3 bases, V lost 6 bases, and 2 bases had no gene match. Germline lookup yields CDR1 LNHDA and CDR2 SQIVND (reference sequence). CDR3 amino acids: CASSGDSYEQYF. The sequenced part of the CDR3 DNA is TGTGCCAGTAGCGGGGACAGCTACGAG.

This clone was recorded at least ten times. The read ends 3 residues shy of where the CDR3 ends; the end is completed using the germline J gene. The V gene is TRBV13, the J gene TRBJ2-6; no clear D. Between the trimmed V and J ends, which lost 5 bases and 0 bases, there was a span of 8 bases. The CDR3 spans 15 residues. Germline CDR1 PRHDT, CDR2 FYEKMQ (reference sequence). CDR3 DNA (partial): TGTGCCAGCAGCCCGAGGTTCTCTGGGGCCAACGTC. Encoded protein: CASSPRFSGANV. The whole CDR3 sequence reads CASSPRFSGANVLTF.

This clone came up many times. From the germline J gene comes the end of the CDR3, since the read stops 3 residues before it. V usage is TRBV5-4 and J usage is TRBJ2-6; tentative D call: TRBD1 (6 bases). CDR3 size: 15 residues. V lost 10 bases, J lost 2 bases, and 16 bases lay in between. Germline CDR1 is SGHNT and CDR2 is YYREEE (reference sequence). CDR3 sequence: CAGGAGGAGANVLTF. Partial CDR3 DNA: TGTGCCGGAGGAGCTGGGGGCGCTGGGGCCAACGTC.

This clone was counted ten times or more. The read ends 3 residues early relative to the CDR3; the germline J gene fills the gap. The chain is built from TRBV4-1 and TRBJ2-3; 7 bases line up with TRBD1. This CDR3 is built from 16 residues. J was trimmed by 4 bases and V by 7 bases; bases with no gene match: 14. Germline lookup yields CDR1 MGHRA and CDR2 YSYEKL. The CDR3 loop is CASNIGHRGFSDTQYF. The CDR3 bases that were read are TGCGCCAGCAACATTGGCCACAGGGGTTTTTCAGATACG.

This clone has more than one count but fewer than ten. This could be a read error, since a much larger clone is one nucleotide away. The CDR3 end is not reached by the read, which stops 3 residues before it; the germline J gene fills it in. J is TRBJ2-3 and V is TRBV5-1; TRBD2 might be the D (6 bases). Germline lookup yields CDR1 SGHRS and CDR2 YFSETQ. The CDR3 totals 16 residues. This CDR3 reads CASSSTGLGPNQPQYF. CDR3 DNA, as far as it was read: TGCGCCAGCAGCTCGACGGGACTGGGGCCCAATCAGCCG.

This clone was observed a handful of times. From the germline J gene comes the end of the CDR3, since the read stops 3 residues before it. V is TRBV7-9 and J is TRBJ2-7, with TRBD1 identical over 7 bases. V was pared by 5 bases and J by 3 bases, with 4 bases of the junction left unmatched. The germline gives CDR1 SEHNR, CDR2 FQNEAQ (reference sequence). The CDR3 sequence is 13 residues long. The CDR3 is CASSPGTDYEQYF. The sequenced part of the CDR3 DNA is TGTGCCAGCAGCCCCGGGACAGACTACGAG.

This clone was seen repeatedly, ten times or more. The read ends 3 residues shy of where the CDR3 ends; the end is completed using the germline J gene. At the DNA level, this CDR3 is encoded by other sequences in the same sample as well. The gene calls are TRBV2 and TRBJ2-3; 12 nucleotides agree with TRBD2. The junction had 7 bases not matched to a gene; V was cut back by 0 bases and J by 0 bases. CDR3 length equals 19 residues. From germline, CDR1 is SNHLY and CDR2 FYNNEI. The sequenced CDR3 bases are TGTGCCAGCAGTGAAGCAGAGACTAGCGGGAGACTTAGCACAGATACG. It yields the protein CASSEAETSGRLSTDT. The full-length CDR3 reads as CASSEAETSGRLSTDTQYF.

This clone was recorded many times. The sequenced part of the CDR3 DNA is TGTGCCAGCAGTTACAGGTACGAG. Its translation is CASSYRYE. The full-length CDR3 reads as CASSYRYEQYF. V and J are TRBV6-2 or TRBV6-3 and TRBJ2-7; D call uncertain. The CDR3 is cut off 3 residues early in the read; its end comes from the germline J gene. The germline gives CDR1 MNHEY, CDR2 SVGEGT. V was pared by 2 bases and J by 4 bases, with 3 bases between. The CDR3 spans 11 residues.

This clone came up a few times. The read falls 3 residues short of the CDR3 end, and the missing part is taken from the germline J gene. The V gene is TRBV5-8, the J gene TRBJ1-2; D is unresolved. Germline assignment: CDR1 SGHTS and CDR2 YDEGEE. The CDR3 spans 13 residues. V was cut by 0 bases and J by 4 bases, with 7 bases left in between. CDR3 sequence: CASSLGRIYGYTF. CDR3 bases read: TGTGCCAGCAGCTTGGGCAGAATCTATGGC.

This clone was counted at least ten times. The CDR3 goes on 3 residues after the read ends, and that part is filled in from the germline J gene. V usage is TRBV20-1 and J usage is TRBJ2-5, with 8 nucleotides matching TRBD2. Trimming at V came to 4 bases and at J to 3 bases, leaving 7 bases not matched to a gene. The length of the CDR3 is 14 residues. Germline values: CDR1 DFQATT, CDR2 SNEGSKA (reference sequence). The CDR3 region is CSANDQAGEETQYF. CDR3 DNA (partial): TGCAGTGCTAACGATCAAGCGGGAGAAGAGACC.

About this clone: The read terminates 3 residues before the CDR3 end, so the remaining end is supplied by the germline J gene. V is TRBV30 and J is TRBJ2-2; D possibly corresponds to TRBD1 (5 bases). The V gene's germline CDR1 is GTSNPN and CDR2 SVGIG (reference sequence). The CDR3 covers 16 residues. Incomplete CDR3 DNA: TGTGCCTGGAGTGTACGTCCTGCCGGACATAATTCACCG. It codes for CAWSVRPAGHNSP. In full, the CDR3 is CAWSVRPAGHNSPLFF.

The CDR3 sequence is CSPRSGGEGEQFF. CDR3 DNA (partial): TGCAGTCCCCGCAGCGGGGGGGAAGGTGAG. This chain uses TRBV20-1 with TRBJ2-1; 10 positions match TRBD2. The read ends 3 residues shy of where the CDR3 ends; the end is completed using the germline J gene. V gave up 8 bases and J gave up 9 bases; unmatched junction bases: 10. The CDR3 loop spans 13 amino acids. In germline, CDR1 is DFQATT, CDR2 SNEGSKA (reference sequence).

As regards this clone: At one of its ends the junction is not consistent with the germline gene, which may arise from a read error. Coverage ceases 3 residues before the CDR3 finishes, and the germline J gene fills in the end. The V call is TRBV7-2, the J call TRBJ2-7, with 10 nucleotides matching TRBD1. Germline V gives CDR1 SGHTA, CDR2 FQGNSA. The CDR3 runs 15 residues. The CDR3 loop is CVSSLGGTGAYEQYF. The DNA read from the CDR3 is TGTGTCAGCAGCTTAGGGGGGACAGGGGCCTACGAG. Combining the CDR3 with reference TRBV7-2 and TRBJ2-7 gives the whole variable domain GAGVSQSPSNKVTEKGKDVELRCDPISGHTALYWYRQSLGQGLEFLIYFQGNSAPDKSGLPSDRFSAERTGGSVSTLTIQRTQQEDSAVYLCVSSLGGTGAYEQYFGPGTRLTVT.

About this clone: From the germline J gene comes the end of the CDR3, since the read stops 3 residues before it. The rearrangement uses TRBV5-1 and TRBJ2-7; 7 bases align to TRBD1. CDR3 length: 14 residues. The germline V gene has CDR1 SGHRS and CDR2 YFSETQ. Trimming removed 4 bases from V and 0 bases from J; junction bases left unmatched: 4. CDR3 region: CASSAQGYSYEQYF. The part of the CDR3 DNA that was read is TGCGCCAGCAGCGCACAGGGGTACTCCTACGAG.

This clone appeared many times. The read terminates 3 residues ahead of where the CDR3 ends, so the germline J gene completes it. The chain links TRBV20-1 to TRBJ2-3, with D tentatively TRBD1 (6 bases). The CDR3 loop spans 12 amino acids. Germline CDR1 and CDR2: DFQATT and SNEGSKA (reference sequence). The ends were cut back, 7 bases at V and 0 bases at J, with 8 bases in the middle. The sequenced part of the CDR3 DNA is TGCAGTGGGACAGAAAGCACAGATACG. It specifies CSGTESTDT. The CDR3 in full is CSGTESTDTQYF.

Only a few counts were recorded for this clone. The read terminates 3 residues before the CDR3 end, so the remaining end is supplied by the germline J gene. The chain employs TRBV10-2 and TRBJ1-1, with 7 bases matching TRBD1. Germline V gene sequence: CDR1 WSHSY, CDR2 SAAADI. The CDR3 consists of 14 residues. V was pared by 8 bases and J by 3 bases, with 9 bases of the junction left unmatched. The covered CDR3 bases are TGCGCCAGCGTTGGAACAGGGGCGTACACTGAA. Residues: CASVGTGAYTE. The whole CDR3 protein reads CASVGTGAYTEAFF.

This clone came up many times. The DNA ends 3 residues before the CDR3 does, and the rest of the CDR3 is filled in from the germline J gene. The V gene is TRBV28, the J gene TRBJ2-7; TRBD1 or TRBD2 may be the D gene (5 bases each). The V end lost 4 bases, the J end lost 4 bases, and 26 bases lay between the germline ends. CDR1 is MDHEN, CDR2 SYDVKM, per germline. The CDR3 sequence is 18 residues long. The CDR3 reads CASSSQRPLARGRYEQYF. Incomplete CDR3 DNA: TGTGCCAGCAGTTCTCAACGACCTCTCGCGAGGGGAAGATACGAG.

Of note for this clone: Mismatch with germline at one junction end may stem from a read error. The read stops 3 residues short of the end of the CDR3; the missing end is completed from the germline J gene. The rearrangement links TRBV5-6 to TRBJ1-2, with a tentative D call TRBD1 (6 bases). This CDR3 region has 15 residues. Per the germline V gene, CDR1 is SGHDT and CDR2 is YYEEEE. The CDR3 DNA, read in part, is TGTGCCCGCAGCTGGTGGCTGGACAGATTCTATGGC. It codes for CARSWWLDRFYG. The complete CDR3 sequence is CARSWWLDRFYGYTF.

This clone came up many times. Coverage ceases 3 residues before the CDR3 finishes, and the germline J gene fills in the end. The V gene is TRBV5-1, the J gene TRBJ1-4, with TRBD1 matching 8 bases. V trimming: 1 base; J trimming: 7 bases; junction bases outside the gene matches: 9. The CDR3 spans 16 residues. Germline CDR1 SGHRS, CDR2 YFSETQ. CDR3 region: CASSLLGQGGGEKLFF. The sequenced part of the CDR3 DNA is TGCGCCAGCAGCTTGTTAGGACAGGGTGGAGGTGAAAAA.